This TCR beta chain was profiled in a study of T cell clonotyping in hematopoietic cell transplantation. The CDR3 consists of 15 residues. Germline lookup yields CDR1 LNHDA and CDR2 SQIVND (reference sequence). V dropped 1 base and J dropped 5 bases, with 12 bases sitting between them. Study results and limitations: After transplant, recipient diversity fell while pathologically expanded clonotypes grew through day 180.

Points on this clone: What it binds is unknown.

Sequencing was performed with immunoSEQ multiplex PCR; in TCRdb, only in-frame clones are kept and a portion is missing. The profile shows roughly 14,000 clones, 85% to 90% of them singletons. The clonotype was recovered from a male patient aged 45-59 years who had an allogeneic stem cell transplant from an unrelated donor, so T cells may come from the graft donor. Some clones in this sample may be carry-over from other donors' samples. The sample in question was PBMCs, obtained 100 days after allogeneic stem cell transplant. The V gene is TRBV19, the J gene TRBJ1-5; possible D gene TRBD1, 6 bases. The CDR3: CASSIGRGGYQPQHF. The CDR3 nucleotides are TGTGCCAGTAGTATAGGCAGGGGCGGTTATCAGCCCCAGCATTTT. The full variable domain, completed using reference TRBV19 and TRBJ1-5, is DGGITQSPKYLFRKEGQNVTLSCEQNLNHDAMYWYRQDPGQGLRLIYYSQIVNDFQKGDIAEGYSVSREKKESFPLTVTSAQKNPTAFYLCASSIGRGGYQPQHFGDGTRLSIL.